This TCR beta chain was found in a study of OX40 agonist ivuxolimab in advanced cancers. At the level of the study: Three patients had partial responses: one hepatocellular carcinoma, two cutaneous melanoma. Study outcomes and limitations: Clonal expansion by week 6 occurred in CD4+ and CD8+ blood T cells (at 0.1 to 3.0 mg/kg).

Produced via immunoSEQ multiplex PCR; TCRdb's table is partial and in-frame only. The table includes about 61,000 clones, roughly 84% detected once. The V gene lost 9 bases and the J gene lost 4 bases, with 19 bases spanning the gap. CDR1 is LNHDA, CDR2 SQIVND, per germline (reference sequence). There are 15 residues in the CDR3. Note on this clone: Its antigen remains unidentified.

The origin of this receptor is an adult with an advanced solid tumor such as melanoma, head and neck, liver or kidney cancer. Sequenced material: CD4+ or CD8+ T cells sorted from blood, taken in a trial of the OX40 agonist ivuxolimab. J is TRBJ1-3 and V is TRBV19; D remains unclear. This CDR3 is CASGGVGLFGNTIYF. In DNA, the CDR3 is TGTGCCAGCGGAGGAGTGGGCCTTTTCGGAAACACCATATATTTT.